The next 6 T cell receptor beta chains were all read from a single sample in a study of T-cell memory formation after mild COVID-19. MiXCR, applied by TCRdb to the 5' RACE reads, yields one record per CDR3 protein. The sample includes 300,000 to 400,000 distinct CDR3 sequences, 28% seen only once; the top ten take around an eighth. The specimen sequenced was PBMCs or a T cell subset sorted from them (not recorded which). The receptors originated from an adult woman who had mild COVID-19 (a few samples of this study predate the infection). Cell type and time point are not known.

The J gene is TRBJ2-7, the V gene TRBV4-1; 10 bases line up with TRBD2. This CDR3 is 16 amino acids long. Trimming took 2 bases from V and 5 from J; bases not matched to a gene: 9. Germline CDR1 and CDR2: MGHRA and YSYEKL. CDR3 coding DNA: TGCGCCAGCAGCCAACTGATAGCGGGAGGAATTCACGAGCAGTACTTC. This translates into CASSQLIAGGIHEQYF.

Ten or more counts support this clonotype. V usage is TRBV7-8 and J usage is TRBJ2-3; D is unclear. The CDR3 contains 17 residues. Trimming took off 3 bases at V and 0 bases at J, with 16 bases between the two ends. The germline V gene has CDR1 SGHVS and CDR2 FQNEAQ. CDR3 DNA: TGTGCCAGCAGCTTGGATTCAGAGACCACTAGCACAGATACGCAGTATTTT. Translation gives CASSLDSETTSTDTQYF.

V usage is TRBV20-1 and J usage is TRBJ1-4, with D uncertain. The V gene's germline CDR1 is DFQATT and CDR2 SNEGSKA (reference sequence). V was pared by 5 bases and J by 7 bases, with 17 bases between. The CDR3 runs 14 residues. CDR3 residues: CSAAGSHSGEKLFF. The CDR3 DNA follows: TGCAGTGCTGCCGGGTCCCACAGTGGTGAAAAACTGTTTTTT.

Only a few counts were recorded for this clonotype. This sequence joins TRBV10-2 and TRBJ2-7; D ambiguous. CDR3 length equals 11 residues. Trimming cost V 1 base and J 3 bases, with 1 base left between them. Per germline, CDR1 WSHSY and CDR2 SAAADI. CDR3 bases: TGCGCCAGCAGTGAGTACTACGAGCAGTACTTC. It is translated as CASSEYYEQYF.

In this sample, this clonotype turned up a few times. The rearrangement links TRBV7-9 to TRBJ1-1; 8 nucleotides line up with TRBD1. This CDR3 spans 14 amino acids. V was clipped by 4 bases and J by 6 bases; unmatched bases: 7. The germline CDR1 and CDR2 sequences are SEHNR and FQNEAQ (reference sequence). The CDR3, as DNA: TGTGCCAGCAGCTCTAAGACAGGGGTACCTGAAGCTTTCTTT. Protein sequence: CASSSKTGVPEAFF.

This clonotype was picked up many times. V usage is TRBV9 and J usage is TRBJ1-1, with 10 bases that match TRBD1. After removal of 4 bases from V and 4 bases from J, the junction contained 7 bases not matched to a gene. This CDR3 region has 15 residues. The germline CDR1 and CDR2 sequences are SGDLS and YYNGEE. The CDR3 is CASSTPDRGLTEAFF. The CDR3 DNA reads TGTGCCAGCAGCACACCTGACAGGGGGCTCACTGAAGCTTTCTTT. Based on the CDR3 plus reference TRBV9 and TRBJ1-1, the full variable domain is DSGVTQTPKHLITATGQRVTLRCSPRSGDLSVYWYQQSLDQGLQFLIQYYNGEERAKGNILERFSAQQFPDLHSELNLSSLELGDSALYFCASSTPDRGLTEAFFGQGTRLTVV.